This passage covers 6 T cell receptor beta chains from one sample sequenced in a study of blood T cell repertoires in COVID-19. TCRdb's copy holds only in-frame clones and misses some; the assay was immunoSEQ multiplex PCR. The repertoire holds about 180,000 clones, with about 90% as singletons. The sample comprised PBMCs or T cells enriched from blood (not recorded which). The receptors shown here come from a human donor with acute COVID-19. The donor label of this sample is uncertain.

The CDR3 nucleotides are TGTGCCAGCAGTTCCGGGACAGATTATATGAACACTGAAGCTTTCTTT. This encodes CASSSGTDYMNTEAFF. The chain has TRBV28 and TRBJ1-1; 7 nucleotides agree with TRBD1. J gave up 0 bases and V 4 bases, and 8 bases lay outside the gene matches. The V gene's germline CDR1 is MDHEN and CDR2 SYDVKM. The CDR3 runs to 16 residues.

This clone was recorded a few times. CDR3 loop: CASSPKGTGLEKLFF. DNA for the CDR3: TGCGCCAGCAGCCCGAAGGGGACAGGGCTTGAAAAACTGTTTTTT. This sequence joins TRBV4-1 and TRBJ1-4; 9 bases are a match to TRBD1. The ends lost 4 bases at V and 7 bases at J; junction bases unmatched: 7. This CDR3 region has 15 residues. Germline V lookup: CDR1 MGHRA, CDR2 YSYEKL.

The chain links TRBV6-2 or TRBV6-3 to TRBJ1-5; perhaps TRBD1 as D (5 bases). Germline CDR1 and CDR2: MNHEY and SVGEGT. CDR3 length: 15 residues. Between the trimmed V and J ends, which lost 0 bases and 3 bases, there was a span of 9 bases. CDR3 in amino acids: CASSYSEGPNQPQHF. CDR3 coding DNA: TGTGCCAGCAGTTACTCGGAGGGGCCCAATCAGCCCCAGCATTTT.

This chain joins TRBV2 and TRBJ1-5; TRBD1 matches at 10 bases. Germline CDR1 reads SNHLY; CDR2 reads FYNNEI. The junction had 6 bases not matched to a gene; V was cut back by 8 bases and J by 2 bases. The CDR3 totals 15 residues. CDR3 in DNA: TGTGCCAGCGGAGCCGGGACAGGGGGCAATCAGCCCCAGCATTTT. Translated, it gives CASGAGTGGNQPQHF.

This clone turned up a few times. The CDR3 region has the DNA TGTGCCAGCAGCTTAAGGAGTGCTGGCCTCGGGGGAAGGACTGAAGCTTTCTTT. As protein: CASSLRSAGLGGRTEAFF. V gene TRBV7-8 combines with J gene TRBJ1-1; D might be TRBD1 (5 bases). Trimming pared 2 bases from V and 5 bases from J, leaving 24 bases between. Germline V gene lookup returns CDR1 SGHVS and CDR2 FQNEAQ. CDR3 length equals 18 residues. Full variable domain (rest looked up from reference TRBV7-8 and TRBJ1-1): GAGVSQSPRYKVAKRGQDVALRCDPISGHVSLFWYQQALGQGPEFLTYFQNEAQLDKSGLPSDRFFAERPEGSVSTLKIQRTQQEDSAVYLCASSLRSAGLGGRTEAFFGQGTRLTVV.

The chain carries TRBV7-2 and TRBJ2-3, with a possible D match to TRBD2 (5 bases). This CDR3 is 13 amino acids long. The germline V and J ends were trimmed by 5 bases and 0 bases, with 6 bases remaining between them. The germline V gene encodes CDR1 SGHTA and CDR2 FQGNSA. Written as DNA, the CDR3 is TGTGCCAGCAGCCCGGGAAGCACAGATACGCAGTATTTT. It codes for CASSPGSTDTQYF. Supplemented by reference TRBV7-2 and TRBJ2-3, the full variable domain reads GAGVSQSPSNKVTEKGKDVELRCDPISGHTALYWYRQSLGQGLEFLIYFQGNSAPDKSGLPSDRFSAERTGGSVSTLTIQRTQQEDSAVYLCASSPGSTDTQYFGPGTRLTVL.